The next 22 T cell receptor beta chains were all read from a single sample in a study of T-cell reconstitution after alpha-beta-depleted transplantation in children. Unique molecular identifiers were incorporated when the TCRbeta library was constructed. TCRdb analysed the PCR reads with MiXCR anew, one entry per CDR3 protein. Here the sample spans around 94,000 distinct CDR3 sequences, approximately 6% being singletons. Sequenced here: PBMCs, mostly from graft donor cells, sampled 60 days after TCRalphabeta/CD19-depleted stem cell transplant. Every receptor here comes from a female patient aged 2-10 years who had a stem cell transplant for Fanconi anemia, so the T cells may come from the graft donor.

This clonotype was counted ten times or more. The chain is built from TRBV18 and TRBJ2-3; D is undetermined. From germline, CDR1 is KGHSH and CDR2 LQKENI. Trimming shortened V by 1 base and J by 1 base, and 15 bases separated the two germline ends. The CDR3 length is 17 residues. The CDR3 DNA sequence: TGTGCCAGCTCACCACGTTTATACACCATAGGCACAGATACGCAGTATTTT. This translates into CASSPRLYTIGTDTQYF.

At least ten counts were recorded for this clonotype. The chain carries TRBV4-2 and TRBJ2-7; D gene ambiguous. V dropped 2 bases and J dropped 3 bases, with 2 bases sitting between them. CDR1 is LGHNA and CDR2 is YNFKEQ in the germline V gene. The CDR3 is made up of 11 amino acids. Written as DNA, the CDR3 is TGTGCCAGCAGCCAAAACTACGAGCAGTACTTC. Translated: CASSQNYEQYF.

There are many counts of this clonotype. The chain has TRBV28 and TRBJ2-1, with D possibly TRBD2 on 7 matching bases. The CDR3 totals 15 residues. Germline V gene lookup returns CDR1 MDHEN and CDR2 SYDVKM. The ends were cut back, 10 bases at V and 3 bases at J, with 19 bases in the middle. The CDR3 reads CATTRGAGSYNEQFF. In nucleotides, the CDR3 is TGTGCCACCACCCGGGGGGCAGGGAGCTACAATGAGCAGTTCTTC.

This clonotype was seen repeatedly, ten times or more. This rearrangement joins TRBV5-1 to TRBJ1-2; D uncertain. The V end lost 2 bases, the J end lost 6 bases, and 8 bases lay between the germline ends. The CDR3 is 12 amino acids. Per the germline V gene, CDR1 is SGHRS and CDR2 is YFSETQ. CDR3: CASSLGGDGYTF. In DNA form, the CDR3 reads TGCGCCAGCAGCTTAGGCGGTGATGGCTACACCTTC.

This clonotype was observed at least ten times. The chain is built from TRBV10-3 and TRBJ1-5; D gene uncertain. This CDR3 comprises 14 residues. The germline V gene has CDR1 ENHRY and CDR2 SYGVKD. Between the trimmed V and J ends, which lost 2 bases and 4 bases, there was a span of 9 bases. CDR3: CAISENPGNQPQHF. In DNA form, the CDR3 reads TGTGCCATCAGTGAGAATCCAGGTAATCAGCCCCAGCATTTT.

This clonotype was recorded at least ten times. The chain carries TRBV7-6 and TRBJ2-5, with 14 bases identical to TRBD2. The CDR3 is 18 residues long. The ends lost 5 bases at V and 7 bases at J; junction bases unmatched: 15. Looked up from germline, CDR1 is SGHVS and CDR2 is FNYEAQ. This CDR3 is CASSPGLAGALFLVTQYF. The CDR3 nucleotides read TGTGCCAGCAGCCCGGGACTAGCGGGAGCGTTGTTTTTAGTGACCCAGTACTTC. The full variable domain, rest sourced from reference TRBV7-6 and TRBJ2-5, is GAGVSQSPRYKVTKRGQDVALRCDPISGHVSLYWYRQALGQGPEFLTYFNYEAQQDKSGLPNDRFSAERPEGSISTLTIQRTEQRDSAMYRCASSPGLAGALFLVTQYFGPGTRLLVL.

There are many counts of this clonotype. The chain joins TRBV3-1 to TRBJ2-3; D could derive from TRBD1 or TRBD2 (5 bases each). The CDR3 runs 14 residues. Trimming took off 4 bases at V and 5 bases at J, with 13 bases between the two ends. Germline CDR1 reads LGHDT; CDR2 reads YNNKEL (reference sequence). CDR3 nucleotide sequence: TGTGCCAGCAGCCTCGGGACCTCTAGAGATACGCAGTATTTT. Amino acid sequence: CASSLGTSRDTQYF.

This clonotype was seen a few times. The CDR3 bases are TGCAGTGCTAGTCGGGGGCTGGGCACTGAAGCTTTCTTT. It specifies CSASRGLGTEAFF. The chain uses TRBV20-1 and TRBJ1-1; the D gene is possibly TRBD1 (6 bases). The CDR3 covers 13 residues. Trimming took 3 bases from V and 4 from J, leaving 12 bases between them. Germline V gene lookup returns CDR1 DFQATT and CDR2 SNEGSKA (reference sequence).

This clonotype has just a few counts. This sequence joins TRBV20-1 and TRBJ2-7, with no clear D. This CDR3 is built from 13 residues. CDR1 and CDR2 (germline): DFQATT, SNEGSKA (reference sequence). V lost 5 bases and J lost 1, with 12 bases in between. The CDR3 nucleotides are TGCAGTGCTCCCCGACTTTTGTCCTACGAGCAGTACTTC. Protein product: CSAPRLLSYEQYF.

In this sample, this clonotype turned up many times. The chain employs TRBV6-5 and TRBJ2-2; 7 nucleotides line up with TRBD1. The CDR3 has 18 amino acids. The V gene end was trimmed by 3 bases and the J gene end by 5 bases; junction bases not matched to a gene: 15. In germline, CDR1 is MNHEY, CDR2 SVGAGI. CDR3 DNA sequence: TGTGCCAGCAGTTATCACAGGGGAGAGGCCCTTGGGACCGGGGAGCTGTTTTTT. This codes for CASSYHRGEALGTGELFF.

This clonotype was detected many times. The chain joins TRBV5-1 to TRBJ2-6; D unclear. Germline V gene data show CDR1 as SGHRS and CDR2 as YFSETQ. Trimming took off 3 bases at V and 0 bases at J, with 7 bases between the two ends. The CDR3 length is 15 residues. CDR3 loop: CASSSFLSGANVLTF. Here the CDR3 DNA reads TGCGCCAGCAGCTCCTTCCTCTCTGGGGCCAACGTCCTGACTTTC.

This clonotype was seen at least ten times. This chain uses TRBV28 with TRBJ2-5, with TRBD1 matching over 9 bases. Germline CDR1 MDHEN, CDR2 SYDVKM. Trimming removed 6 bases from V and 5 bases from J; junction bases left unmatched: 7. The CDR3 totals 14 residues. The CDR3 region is CASSKGQGWETQYF. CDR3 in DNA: TGTGCCAGCAGCAAGGGACAGGGATGGGAGACCCAGTACTTC.

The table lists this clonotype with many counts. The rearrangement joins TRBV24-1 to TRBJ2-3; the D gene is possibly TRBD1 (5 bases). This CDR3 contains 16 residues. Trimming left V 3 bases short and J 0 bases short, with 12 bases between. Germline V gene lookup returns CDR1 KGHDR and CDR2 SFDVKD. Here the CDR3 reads CATSDTGGVSTDTQYF. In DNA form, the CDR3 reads TGTGCCACCAGTGATACAGGCGGAGTAAGCACAGATACGCAGTATTTT.

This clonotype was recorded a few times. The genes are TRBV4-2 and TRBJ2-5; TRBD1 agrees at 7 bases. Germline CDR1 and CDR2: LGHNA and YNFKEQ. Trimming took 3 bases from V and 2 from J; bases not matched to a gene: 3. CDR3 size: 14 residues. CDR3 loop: CASSHGTVQETQYF. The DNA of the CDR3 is TGTGCCAGCAGCCACGGGACAGTACAAGAGACCCAGTACTTC.

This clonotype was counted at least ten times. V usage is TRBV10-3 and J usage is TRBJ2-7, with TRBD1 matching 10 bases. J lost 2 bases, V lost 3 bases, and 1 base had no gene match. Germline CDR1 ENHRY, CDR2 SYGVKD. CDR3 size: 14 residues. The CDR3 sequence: CAISDGQGAYEQYF. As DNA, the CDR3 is TGTGCCATCAGTGATGGACAGGGGGCCTACGAGCAGTACTTC.

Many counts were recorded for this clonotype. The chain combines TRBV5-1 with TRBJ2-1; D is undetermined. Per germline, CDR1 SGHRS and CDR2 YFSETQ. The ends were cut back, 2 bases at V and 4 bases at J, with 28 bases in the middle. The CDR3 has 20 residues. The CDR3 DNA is TGCGCCAGCAGCTTTAATGGGTTAGCCCCAACCTCAGCCTTATACAATGAGCAGTTCTTC. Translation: CASSFNGLAPTSALYNEQFF.

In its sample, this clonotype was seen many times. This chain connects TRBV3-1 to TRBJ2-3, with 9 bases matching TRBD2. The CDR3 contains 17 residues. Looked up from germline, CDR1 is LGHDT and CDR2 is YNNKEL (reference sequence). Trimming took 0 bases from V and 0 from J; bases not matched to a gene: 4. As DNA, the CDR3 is TGTGCCAGCAGCCAAGATTGGCTAGCGGGGAGCACAGATACGCAGTATTTT. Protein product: CASSQDWLAGSTDTQYF.

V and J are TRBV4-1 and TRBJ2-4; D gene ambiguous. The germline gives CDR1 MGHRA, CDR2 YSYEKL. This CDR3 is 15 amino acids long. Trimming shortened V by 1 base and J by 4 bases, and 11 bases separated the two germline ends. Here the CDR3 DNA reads TGCGCCAGCAGCCAAGGAGTAATTGGGAAAAACATTCAGTACTTC. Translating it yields CASSQGVIGKNIQYF.

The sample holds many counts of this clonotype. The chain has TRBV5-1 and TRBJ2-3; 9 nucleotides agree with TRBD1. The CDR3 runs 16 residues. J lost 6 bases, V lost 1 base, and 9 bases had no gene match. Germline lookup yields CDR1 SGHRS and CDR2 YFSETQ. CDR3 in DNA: TGCGCCAGCAGCTTGAACAGGGGGCTGGGGGCCGATACGCAGTATTTT. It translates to CASSLNRGLGADTQYF.

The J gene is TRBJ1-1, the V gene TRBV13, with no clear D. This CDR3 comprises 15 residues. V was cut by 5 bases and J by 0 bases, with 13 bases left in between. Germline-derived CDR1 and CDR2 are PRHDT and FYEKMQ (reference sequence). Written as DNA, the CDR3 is TGTGCCAGCAGCCTTCCCGATAGCATGAACACTGAAGCTTTCTTT. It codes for CASSLPDSMNTEAFF.

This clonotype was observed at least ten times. CDR3 protein: CASRATSGGLAKNIQYF. In nucleotides, the CDR3 is TGTGCCAGCAGAGCGACTAGCGGGGGGCTAGCCAAAAACATTCAGTACTTC. This chain uses TRBV27 with TRBJ2-4; 13 bases are a match to TRBD2. CDR1 and CDR2 from the germline V gene are MNHEY and SMNVEV (reference sequence). There are 17 residues in the CDR3. The V gene end was trimmed by 6 bases and the J gene end by 0 bases; junction bases not matched to a gene: 5.

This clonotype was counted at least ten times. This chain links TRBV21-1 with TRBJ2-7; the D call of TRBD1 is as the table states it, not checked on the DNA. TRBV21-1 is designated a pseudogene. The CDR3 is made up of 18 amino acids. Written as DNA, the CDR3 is TGTGCCAGCAGCAAGGGACAGGGGATCTTAGTCCACTCCTACGAGCAGTACTTC. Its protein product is CASSKGQGILVHSYEQYF.